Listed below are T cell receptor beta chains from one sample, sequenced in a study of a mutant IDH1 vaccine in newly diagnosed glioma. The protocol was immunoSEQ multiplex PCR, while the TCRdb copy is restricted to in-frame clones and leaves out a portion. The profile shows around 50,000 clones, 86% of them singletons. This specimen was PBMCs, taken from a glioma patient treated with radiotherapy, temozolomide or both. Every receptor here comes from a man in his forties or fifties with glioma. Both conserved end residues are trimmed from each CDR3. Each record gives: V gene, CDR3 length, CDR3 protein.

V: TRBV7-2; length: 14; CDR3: ASSLWYRGSPYEQY
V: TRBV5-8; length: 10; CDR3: ASSPLSNEQF
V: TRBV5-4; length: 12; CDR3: ASSTSATNEKLF
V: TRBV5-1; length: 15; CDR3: ASSLSLLQGWNTEAF
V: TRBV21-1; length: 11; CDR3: ASSKGPGKTQY
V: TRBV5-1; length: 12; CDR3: ASSLVQGPETQY
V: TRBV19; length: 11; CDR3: ASQVVGYNEQF
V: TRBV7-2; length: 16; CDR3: ASSVRTLAGLAISEQF
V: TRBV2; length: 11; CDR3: ASSQDGNTEAF
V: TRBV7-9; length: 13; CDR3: ASILGLAYTGELF
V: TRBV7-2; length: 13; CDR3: ASSLASGPPHEQY
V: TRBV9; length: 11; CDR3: ASSVGLWETQY
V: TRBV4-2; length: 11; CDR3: ASSQDTADTQY
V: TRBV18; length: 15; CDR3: ASSPTGNRGHQETQY
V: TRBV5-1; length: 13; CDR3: ASSGGRAVGNTIY
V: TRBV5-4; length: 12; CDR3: ASTPGGGADTQY
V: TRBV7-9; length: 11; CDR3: ASSLGTGDGYT
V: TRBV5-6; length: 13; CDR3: ASSLGGTVTDTQY
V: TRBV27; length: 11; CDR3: ASSVQGYTEAF
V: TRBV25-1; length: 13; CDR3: ASSTTSGSFNEQF
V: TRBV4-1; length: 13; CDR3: ASSQGTSGTDEQY
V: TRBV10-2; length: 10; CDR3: AANRDSDEQF
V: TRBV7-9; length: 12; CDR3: ASSSRDTPYEQY
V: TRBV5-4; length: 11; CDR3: ASSTQGGKTQY
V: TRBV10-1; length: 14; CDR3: ASSVAGTSGTDTQY
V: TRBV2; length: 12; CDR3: AGGQGTGNQPQH
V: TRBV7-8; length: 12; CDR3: ASSLGEVLYEQY
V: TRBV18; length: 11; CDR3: ASSPTGSDTQY
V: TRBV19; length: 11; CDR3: ASSTQGVDTQY
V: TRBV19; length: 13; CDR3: ASSIGTSGTETQY
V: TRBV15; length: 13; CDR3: ATSTLPSGAGELF
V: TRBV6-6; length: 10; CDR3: ASSYVRSEQY
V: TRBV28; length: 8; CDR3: ASGPWEQY
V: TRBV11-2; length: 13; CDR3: ASRIGLASYNEQF
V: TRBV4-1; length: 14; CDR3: ASSPGYRGGGQPQH
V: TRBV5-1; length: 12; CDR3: ASSLAQGSGELF
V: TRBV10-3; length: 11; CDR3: AIMQGMNTEAF
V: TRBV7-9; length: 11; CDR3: ASSLREGQPQH
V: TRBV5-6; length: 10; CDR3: ASSAGTWGYT
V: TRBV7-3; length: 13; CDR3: ASSFTGGNTGELF
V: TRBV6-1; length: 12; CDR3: ASGVNTRGEKLF
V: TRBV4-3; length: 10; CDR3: ASSRNRDKLF
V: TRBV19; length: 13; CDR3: ASSKQPLQHTEAF